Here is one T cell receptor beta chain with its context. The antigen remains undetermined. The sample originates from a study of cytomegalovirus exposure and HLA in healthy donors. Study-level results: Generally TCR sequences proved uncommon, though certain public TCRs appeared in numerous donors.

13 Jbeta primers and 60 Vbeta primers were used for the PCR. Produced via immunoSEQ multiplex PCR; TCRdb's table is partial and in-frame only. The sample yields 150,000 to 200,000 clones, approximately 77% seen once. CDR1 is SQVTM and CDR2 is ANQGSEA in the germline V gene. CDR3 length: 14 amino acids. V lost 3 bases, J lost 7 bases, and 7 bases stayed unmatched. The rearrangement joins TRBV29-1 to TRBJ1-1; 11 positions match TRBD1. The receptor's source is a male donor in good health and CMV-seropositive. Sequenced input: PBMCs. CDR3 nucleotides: TGCAGCGTTGATGGTGGACAGGGGGCTGGTGAAGCTTTCTTT. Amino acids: CSVDGGQGAGEAFF.